This T cell receptor beta chain was profiled in a study of OX40 agonist ivuxolimab in advanced cancers. This clone was counted a few times. TCRdb's copy holds only in-frame clones and misses some; the assay was immunoSEQ multiplex PCR. Counted here are about 20,000 clones, around 84% occurring once; the ten biggest clones make up about a sixth. The sample consisted of CD4+ or CD8+ T cells sorted from blood, taken in a trial of the OX40 agonist ivuxolimab. This TCR came from an adult with an advanced solid tumor such as melanoma, head and neck, liver or kidney cancer.

CDR3: CASFLSSVGSNQPQHF. In DNA, the CDR3 is TGTGCCAGCTTTCTGAGTTCGGTGGGATCGAATCAGCCCCAGCATTTT. The chain combines TRBV2 with TRBJ1-5; D call uncertain. Germline assignment: CDR1 SNHLY and CDR2 FYNNEI. Trimming pared 8 bases from V and 4 bases from J, leaving 21 bases between. The CDR3 length is 16 residues.